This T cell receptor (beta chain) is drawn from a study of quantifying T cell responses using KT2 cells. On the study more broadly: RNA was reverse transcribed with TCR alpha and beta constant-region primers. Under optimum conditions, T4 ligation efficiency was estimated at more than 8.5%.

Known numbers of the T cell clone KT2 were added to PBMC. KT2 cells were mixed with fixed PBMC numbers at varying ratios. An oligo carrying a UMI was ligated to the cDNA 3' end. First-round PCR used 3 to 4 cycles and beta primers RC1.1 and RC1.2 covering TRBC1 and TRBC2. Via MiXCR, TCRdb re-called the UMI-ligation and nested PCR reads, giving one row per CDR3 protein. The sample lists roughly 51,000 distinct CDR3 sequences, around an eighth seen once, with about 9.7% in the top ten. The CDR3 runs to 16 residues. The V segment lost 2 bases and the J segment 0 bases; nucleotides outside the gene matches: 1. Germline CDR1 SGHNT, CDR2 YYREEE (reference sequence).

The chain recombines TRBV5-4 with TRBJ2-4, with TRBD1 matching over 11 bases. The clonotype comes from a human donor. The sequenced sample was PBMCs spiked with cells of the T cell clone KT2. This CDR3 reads CASSLGQGAAKNIQYF. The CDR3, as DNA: TGTGCCAGCAGCTTAGGACAGGGGGCAGCCAAAAACATTCAGTACTTC.